The 16 T cell receptor beta chains listed next were all sequenced from one sample in a study of technical replicates of blood from several donors. Sequencing was performed with immunoSEQ multiplex PCR; in TCRdb, only in-frame clones are kept and a portion is missing. The data hold 50,000 to 70,000 clones, with just over 90% observed a single time. Sequenced input: PBMCs. These receptors were collected from a human donor in good health. Some clones in this sample may be carry-over from other donors' samples.

The chain joins TRBV10-1 to TRBJ2-7; tentative D call: TRBD2 (7 bases). With 3 bases removed from V and 4 bases from J, the gap between germline ends came to 13 bases. Germline CDR1 is WNHNN and CDR2 is SYGVQD (reference sequence). This CDR3 spans 14 amino acids. CDR3 sequence: CASSDDGGLYEQYF. The CDR3 DNA reads as TGCGCCAGCAGTGACGACGGGGGGCTTTACGAGCAGTACTTC.

The chain joins TRBV5-1 to TRBJ1-1; D is undetermined. V gave up 4 bases and J gave up 1 base, with 8 bases separating them. There are 13 residues in the CDR3. Germline V gene lookup returns CDR1 SGHRS and CDR2 YFSETQ. The CDR3 protein is CASSATTNTEAFF. DNA for the CDR3: TGCGCCAGCAGCGCGACAACGAACACTGAAGCTTTCTTT.

V and J are TRBV29-1 and TRBJ2-7, with TRBD2 matching 16 bases. With V trimmed by 1 base and J by 5 bases, 11 bases remained unmatched. This CDR3 comprises 18 residues. From germline, CDR1 is SQVTM and CDR2 ANQGSEA. Here the CDR3 DNA reads TGCAGCGTTGAAGCTCCCGGGACTAGCGGGGGGGCCCCCCACGAGCAGTACTTC. This translates into CSVEAPGTSGGAPHEQYF.

The V and J genes are TRBV5-6 and TRBJ1-3; TRBD1 matches 7 bases. Trimming removed 4 bases from V and 0 bases from J; junction bases left unmatched: 13. The V gene's germline CDR1 is SGHDT and CDR2 YYEEEE. This CDR3 comprises 18 residues. The CDR3 nucleotides are TGTGCCAGCAGCATATTACCGGGACAGACGTACTCTGGAAACACCATATATTTT. The encoded protein is CASSILPGQTYSGNTIYF. The complete variable domain, with remaining parts taken from reference TRBV5-6 and TRBJ1-3, reads DAGVTQSPTHLIKTRGQQVTLRCSPKSGHDTVSWYQQALGQGPQFIFQYYEEEERQRGNFPDRFSGHQFPNYSSELNVNALLLGDSALYLCASSILPGQTYSGNTIYFGEGSWLTVV.

This clone was seen just once. The chain employs TRBV11-1 and TRBJ2-1, with a tentative D call TRBD1 (6 bases). Germline V gene lookup returns CDR1 SGHAT and CDR2 FQDESV (reference sequence). The V end lost 1 base, the J end lost 4 bases, and 11 bases lay between the germline ends. The length of the CDR3 is 15 residues. CDR3 loop: CASSLVLGGYNEQFF. CDR3 nucleotide sequence: TGTGCCAGCAGCTTAGTACTAGGGGGTTACAATGAGCAGTTCTTC.

This chain's CDR3 is CASSQDVGNEQFF. For the CDR3, the DNA is TGCGCCAGCAGCCAAGATGTCGGCAATGAGCAGTTCTTC. V and J are TRBV4-3 and TRBJ2-1; no firm D call. This CDR3 comprises 13 residues. The germline V and J ends were trimmed by 0 bases and 6 bases, with 6 bases remaining between them. The germline V gene has CDR1 LGHNA and CDR2 YSLEER.

This rearrangement joins TRBV6-1 to TRBJ1-1; the D is unclear. V gave up 3 bases and J gave up 4 bases, with 12 bases separating them. The CDR3 runs 14 residues. Germline CDR1 MNHNS, CDR2 SASEGT. The CDR3 nucleotides read TGTGCCAGCAGTGAGAGGGAATTGGGCACTGAAGCTTTCTTT. It specifies CASSERELGTEAFF.

This chain connects TRBV15 to TRBJ1-2; TRBD1 matches at 7 bases. J lost 2 bases, V lost 7 bases, and 10 bases had no gene match. The CDR3 is made up of 15 amino acids. The V gene's germline CDR1 is LNHNV and CDR2 YYDKDF (reference sequence). The CDR3 nucleotides are TGTGCCACCACCCAGGGCAGGACAGGAAACTATGGCTACACCTTC. This translates into CATTQGRTGNYGYTF. Full variable domain (outside the CDR3, taken from reference TRBV15 and TRBJ1-2): DAMVIQNPRYQVTQFGKPVTLSCSQTLNHNVMYWYQQKSSQAPKLLFHYYDKDFNNEADTPDNFQSRRPNTSFCFLDIRSPGLGDTAMYLCATTQGRTGNYGYTFGSGTRLTVV.

The V call is TRBV11-2, the J call TRBJ2-1, with 8 bases identical to TRBD2. Trimming removed 5 bases from V and 9 bases from J; junction bases left unmatched: 12. This CDR3 spans 15 amino acids. CDR1 and CDR2 (germline): SGHAT, FQNNGV. The CDR3 loop is CASSPLAVGSGEQFF. In DNA, the CDR3 is TGTGCCAGCAGCCCACTAGCGGTTGGGAGCGGTGAGCAGTTCTTC. Together with reference TRBV11-2 and TRBJ2-1, the CDR3 gives the full variable domain: EAGVAQSPRYKIIEKRQSVAFWCNPISGHATLYWYQQILGQGPKLLIQFQNNGVVDDSQLPKDRFSAERLKGVDSTLKIQPAKLEDSAVYLCASSPLAVGSGEQFFGPGTRLTVL.

The V gene is TRBV23-1, the J gene TRBJ2-6; D call uncertain. TRBV23-1 is placed among ORFs of uncertain function. This CDR3 comprises 15 residues. Deletions cut 6 bases from V and 0 bases from J, with 9 bases between. The CDR3 reads CASRPPNSGANVLTF. The CDR3, as DNA: TGCGCCAGCAGGCCCCCTAACTCTGGGGCCAACGTCCTGACTTTC.

The CDR3: CASGEPGLAGNTGELFF. CDR3 DNA sequence: TGTGCCAGCGGGGAACCCGGACTAGCGGGTAACACCGGGGAGCTGTTTTTT. The chain joins TRBV2 to TRBJ2-2; 11 nucleotides agree with TRBD2. V lost 8 bases, J lost 2 bases, and 10 bases stayed unmatched. There are 17 residues in the CDR3. CDR1 SNHLY and CDR2 FYNNEI come from the germline V gene.

CDR3 DNA sequence: TGTGCCAGCAGCCGTGGGGATGAGGGTGAGCAGTTCTTC. Amino acid sequence: CASSRGDEGEQFF. The chain carries TRBV7-3 and TRBJ2-1, with D possibly being TRBD2 (5 bases). CDR3 length: 13 amino acids. Trimming removed 5 bases from V and 9 bases from J, with 14 bases in between. Germline-derived CDR1 and CDR2 are SGHTA and FQGTGA.

The V gene is TRBV4-3, the J gene TRBJ2-2, with TRBD2 identical over 7 bases. Trimming removed 0 bases from V and 6 bases from J; junction bases left unmatched: 7. The V gene's germline CDR1 is LGHNA and CDR2 YSLEER. This CDR3 comprises 16 residues. The DNA for the CDR3 is TGCGCCAGCAGCCAAGATACGCCGGGGGGTTCCGGGGAGCTGTTTTTT. The encoded protein is CASSQDTPGGSGELFF.

The V gene is TRBV4-1, the J gene TRBJ2-1, with TRBD1 as a possible D gene (6 bases). CDR3 length: 17 residues. V lost 0 bases to trimming and J lost 2 bases, with 14 bases between them. Germline loops: CDR1 MGHRA, CDR2 YSYEKL. The CDR3 is CASSQEGGQGPYNEQFF. The CDR3 DNA reads TGCGCCAGCAGCCAAGAGGGTGGGCAGGGGCCCTACAATGAGCAGTTCTTC.

The CDR3 sequence: CASRPNTGNTIYF. The DNA for the CDR3 is TGCGCCAGCAGGCCTAATACTGGAAACACCATATATTTT. The V gene is TRBV5-1, the J gene TRBJ1-3; D is ambiguous. The ends were cut back, 5 bases at V and 2 bases at J, with 8 bases in the middle. Germline lookup yields CDR1 SGHRS and CDR2 YFSETQ. This CDR3 is 13 amino acids long.

This chain joins TRBV9 and TRBJ2-1; TRBD2 is a possible D gene (7 bases). V lost 4 bases and J 3 bases, leaving 14 bases between the germline ends. This CDR3 is 15 amino acids long. The germline V gene has CDR1 SGDLS and CDR2 YYNGEE. The chain's CDR3 is CASSPRGGRYNEQFF. In DNA form, the CDR3 reads TGTGCCAGCAGCCCGAGGGGGGGCCGCTACAATGAGCAGTTCTTC.